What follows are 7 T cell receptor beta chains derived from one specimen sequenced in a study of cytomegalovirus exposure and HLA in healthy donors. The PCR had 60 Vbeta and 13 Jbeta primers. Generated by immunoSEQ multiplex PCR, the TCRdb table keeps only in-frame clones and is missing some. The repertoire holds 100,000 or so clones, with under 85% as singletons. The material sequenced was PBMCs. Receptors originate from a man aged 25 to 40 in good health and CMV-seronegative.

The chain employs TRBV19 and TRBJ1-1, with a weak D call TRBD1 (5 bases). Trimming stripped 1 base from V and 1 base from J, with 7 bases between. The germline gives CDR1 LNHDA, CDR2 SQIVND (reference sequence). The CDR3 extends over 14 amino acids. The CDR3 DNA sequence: TGTGCCAGTAGTATAGGGGGCGAGAACACTGAAGCTTTCTTT. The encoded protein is CASSIGGENTEAFF.

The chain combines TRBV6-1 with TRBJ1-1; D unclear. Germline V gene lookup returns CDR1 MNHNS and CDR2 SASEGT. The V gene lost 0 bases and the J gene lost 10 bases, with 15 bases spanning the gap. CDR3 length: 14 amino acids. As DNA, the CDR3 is TGTGCCAGCAGTGAAGCGCAGGCCATGCATGGAGCTTTCTTT. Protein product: CASSEAQAMHGAFF.

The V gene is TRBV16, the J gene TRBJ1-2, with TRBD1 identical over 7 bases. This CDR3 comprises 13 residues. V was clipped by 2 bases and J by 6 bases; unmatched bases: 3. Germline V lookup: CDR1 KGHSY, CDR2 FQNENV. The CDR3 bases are TGTGCCAGCAGCCAAAAACAGGGGAATGGCTACACCTTC. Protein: CASSQKQGNGYTF.

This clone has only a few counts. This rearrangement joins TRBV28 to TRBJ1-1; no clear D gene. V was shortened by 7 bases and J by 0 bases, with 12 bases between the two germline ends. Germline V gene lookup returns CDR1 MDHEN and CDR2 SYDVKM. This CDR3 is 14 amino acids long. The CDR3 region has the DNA TGTGCCAGCAATTGGTTGGCAATGAACACTGAAGCTTTCTTT. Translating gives CASNWLAMNTEAFF.

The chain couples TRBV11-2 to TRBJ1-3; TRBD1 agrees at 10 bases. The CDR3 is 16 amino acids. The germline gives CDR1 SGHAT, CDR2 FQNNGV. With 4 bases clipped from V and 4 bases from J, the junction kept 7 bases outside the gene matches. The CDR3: CASSSRDRGRGNTIYF. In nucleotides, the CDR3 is TGTGCCAGCAGCTCGAGGGACAGGGGTAGGGGAAACACCATATATTTT.

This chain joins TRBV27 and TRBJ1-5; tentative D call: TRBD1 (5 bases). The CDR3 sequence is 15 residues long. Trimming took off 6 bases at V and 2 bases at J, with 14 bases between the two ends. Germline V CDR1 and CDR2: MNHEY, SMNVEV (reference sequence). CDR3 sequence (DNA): TGTGCCAGCAGCCCAGAGGTAGGGGGCAATCAGCCCCAGCATTTT. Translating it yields CASSPEVGGNQPQHF.

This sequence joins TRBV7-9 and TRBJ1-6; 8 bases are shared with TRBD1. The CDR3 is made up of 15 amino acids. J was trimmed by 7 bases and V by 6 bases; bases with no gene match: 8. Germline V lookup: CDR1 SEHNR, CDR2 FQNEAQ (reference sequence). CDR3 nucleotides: TGTGCCAGCAGAACTCGGACAGGGATCAATTCACCCCTCCACTTT. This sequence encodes CASRTRTGINSPLHF.